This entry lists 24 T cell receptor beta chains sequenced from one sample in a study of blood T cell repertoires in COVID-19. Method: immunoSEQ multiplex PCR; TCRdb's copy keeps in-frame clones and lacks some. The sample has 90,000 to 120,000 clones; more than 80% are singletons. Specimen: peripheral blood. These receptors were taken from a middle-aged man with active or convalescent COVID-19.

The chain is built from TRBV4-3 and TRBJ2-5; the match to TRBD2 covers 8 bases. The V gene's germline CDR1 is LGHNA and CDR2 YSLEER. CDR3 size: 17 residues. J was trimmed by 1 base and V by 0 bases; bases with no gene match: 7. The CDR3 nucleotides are TGCGCCAGCAGCCAAGATAGGGTAGCGGGATCCCAAGAGACCCAGTACTTC. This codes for CASSQDRVAGSQETQYF.

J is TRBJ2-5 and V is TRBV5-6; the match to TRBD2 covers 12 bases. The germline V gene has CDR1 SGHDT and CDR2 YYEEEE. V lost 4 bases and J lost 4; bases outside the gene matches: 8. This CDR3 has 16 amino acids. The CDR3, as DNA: TGTGCCAGCAGCCCCCGACTAGCGGGAGCTCCAGAGACCCAGTACTTC. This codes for CASSPRLAGAPETQYF.

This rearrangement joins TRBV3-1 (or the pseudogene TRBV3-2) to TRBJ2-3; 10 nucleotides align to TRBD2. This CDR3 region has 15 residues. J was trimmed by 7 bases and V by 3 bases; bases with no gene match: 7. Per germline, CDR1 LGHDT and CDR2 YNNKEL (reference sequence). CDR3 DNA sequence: TGTGCCAGCAGCCAGTCTAGCGGGAGTGCATATACGCAGTATTTT. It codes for CASSQSSGSAYTQYF.

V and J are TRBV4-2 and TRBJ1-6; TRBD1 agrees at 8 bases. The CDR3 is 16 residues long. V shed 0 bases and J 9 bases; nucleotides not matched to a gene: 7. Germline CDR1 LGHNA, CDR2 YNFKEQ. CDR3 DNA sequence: TGTGCCAGCAGCCAAGAGCCGGGACAGGCGGGTTCACCCCTCCACTTT. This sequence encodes CASSQEPGQAGSPLHF.

The CDR3 is CASSDTGASPLHF. CDR3 DNA sequence: TGTGCCAGCAGTGATACAGGGGCCTCACCCCTCCACTTT. The chain combines TRBV2 with TRBJ1-6; 7 nucleotides line up with TRBD1. Losses at the gene ends were 3 bases for V and 10 bases for J; bases not matched to a gene: 3. In germline, CDR1 is SNHLY, CDR2 FYNNEI. The CDR3 covers 13 residues.

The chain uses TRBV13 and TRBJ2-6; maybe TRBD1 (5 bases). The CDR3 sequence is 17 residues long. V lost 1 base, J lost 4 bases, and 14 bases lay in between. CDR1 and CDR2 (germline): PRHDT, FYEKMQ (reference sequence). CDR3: CASSLVQGLTGANVLTF. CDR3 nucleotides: TGTGCCAGCAGCTTAGTGCAGGGATTGACCGGGGCCAACGTCCTGACTTTC.

CDR3 region: CAISLGAPSGNTIYF. In nucleotides, the CDR3 is TGTGCCATCAGTCTGGGGGCCCCCTCTGGAAACACCATATATTTT. The chain has TRBV10-3 and TRBJ1-3; D perhaps matches TRBD1 (6 bases). V was clipped by 5 bases and J by 0 bases, with 11 bases between them. CDR3 length: 15 amino acids. Germline V gives CDR1 ENHRY, CDR2 SYGVKD.

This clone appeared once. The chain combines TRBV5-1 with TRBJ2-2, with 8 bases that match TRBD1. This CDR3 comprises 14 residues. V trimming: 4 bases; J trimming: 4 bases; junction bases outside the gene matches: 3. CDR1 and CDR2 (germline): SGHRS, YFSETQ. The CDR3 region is CASSEQGVTGELFF. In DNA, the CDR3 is TGCGCCAGCAGCGAACAGGGGGTCACCGGGGAGCTGTTTTTT.

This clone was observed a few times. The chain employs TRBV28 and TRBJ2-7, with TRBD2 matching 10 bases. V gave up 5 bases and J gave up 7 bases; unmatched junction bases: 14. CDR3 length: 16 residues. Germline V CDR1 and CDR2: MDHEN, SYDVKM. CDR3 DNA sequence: TGTGCCAGCAGTCGTTCCTCAGCGGGAGGGCCCAGGGAGCAGTACTTC. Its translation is CASSRSSAGGPREQYF.

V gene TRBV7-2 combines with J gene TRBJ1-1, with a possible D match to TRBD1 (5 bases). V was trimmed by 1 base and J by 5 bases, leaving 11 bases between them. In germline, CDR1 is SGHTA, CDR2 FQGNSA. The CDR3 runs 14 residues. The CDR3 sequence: CASSLGAGWTEAFF. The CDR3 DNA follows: TGTGCCAGCAGCTTAGGAGCAGGGTGGACTGAAGCTTTCTTT.

CDR3 residues: CASSTGIGELFF. The CDR3 nucleotides are TGTGCCAGTAGTACAGGGATCGGGGAGCTGTTTTTT. The gene calls are TRBV19 and TRBJ2-2; TRBD1 might be the D (5 bases). The CDR3 covers 12 residues. Germline lookup yields CDR1 LNHDA and CDR2 SQIVND (reference sequence). Deletions cut 4 bases from V and 7 bases from J, with 7 bases between.

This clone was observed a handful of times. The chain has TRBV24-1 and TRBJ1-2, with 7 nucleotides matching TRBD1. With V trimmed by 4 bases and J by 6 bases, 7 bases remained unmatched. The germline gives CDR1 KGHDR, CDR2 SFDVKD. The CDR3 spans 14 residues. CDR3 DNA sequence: TGTGCCACCAGTGACGAAACAGGGGTGGATGGCTACACCTTC. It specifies CATSDETGVDGYTF.

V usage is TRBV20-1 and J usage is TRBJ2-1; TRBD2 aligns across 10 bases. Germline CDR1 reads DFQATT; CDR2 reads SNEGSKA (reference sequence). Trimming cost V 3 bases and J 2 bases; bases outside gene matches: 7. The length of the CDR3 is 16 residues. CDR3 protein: CSASHFTSGTYNEQFF. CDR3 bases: TGCAGTGCTAGTCACTTTACTAGCGGGACCTACAATGAGCAGTTCTTC.

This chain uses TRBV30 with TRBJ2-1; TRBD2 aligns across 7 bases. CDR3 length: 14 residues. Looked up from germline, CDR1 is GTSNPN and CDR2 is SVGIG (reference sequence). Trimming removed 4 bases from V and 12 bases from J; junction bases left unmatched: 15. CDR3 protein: CAWKPPLPSGPQFF. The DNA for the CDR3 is TGTGCCTGGAAACCACCCCTTCCTAGCGGACCGCAGTTCTTC.

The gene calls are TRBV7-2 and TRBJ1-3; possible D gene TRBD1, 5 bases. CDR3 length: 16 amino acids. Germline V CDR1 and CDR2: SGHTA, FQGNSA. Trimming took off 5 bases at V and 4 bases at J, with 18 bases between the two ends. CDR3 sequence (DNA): TGTGCCAGCAGCCCCTGGCAGGGTCATTCCGGAAACACCATATATTTT. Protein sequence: CASSPWQGHSGNTIYF.

CDR3 residues: CSVEVWADKNTEAFF. The CDR3 nucleotides are TGCAGCGTTGAAGTTTGGGCGGACAAGAACACTGAAGCTTTCTTT. This chain joins TRBV29-1 and TRBJ1-1; TRBD1 is a possible D gene (5 bases). The V gene lost 1 base and the J gene lost 1 base, with 13 bases spanning the gap. CDR3 size: 15 residues. Germline V gene lookup returns CDR1 SQVTM and CDR2 ANQGSEA.

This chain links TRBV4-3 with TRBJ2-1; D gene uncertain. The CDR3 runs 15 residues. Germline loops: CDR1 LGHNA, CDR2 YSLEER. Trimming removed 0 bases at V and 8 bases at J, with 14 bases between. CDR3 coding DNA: TGCGCCAGCAGCCAAGAGAGAAATAAGTTCCATGAGCAGTTCTTC. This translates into CASSQERNKFHEQFF.

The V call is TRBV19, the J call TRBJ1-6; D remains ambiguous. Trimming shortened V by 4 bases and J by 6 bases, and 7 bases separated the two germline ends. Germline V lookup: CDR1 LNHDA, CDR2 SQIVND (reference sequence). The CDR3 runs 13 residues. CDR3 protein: CASSNTGNSPLHF. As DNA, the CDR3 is TGTGCCAGTAGTAACACGGGTAATTCACCCCTCCACTTT. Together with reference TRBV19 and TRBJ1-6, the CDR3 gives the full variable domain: DGGITQSPKYLFRKEGQNVTLSCEQNLNHDAMYWYRQDPGQGLRLIYYSQIVNDFQKGDIAEGYSVSREKKESFPLTVTSAQKNPTAFYLCASSNTGNSPLHFGNGTRLTVT.

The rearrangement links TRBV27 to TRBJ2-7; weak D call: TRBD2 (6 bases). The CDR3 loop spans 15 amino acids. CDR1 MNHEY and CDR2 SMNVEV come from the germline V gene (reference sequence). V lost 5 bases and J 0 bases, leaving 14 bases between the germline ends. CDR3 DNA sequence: TGTGCCAGCAGTCTAGACTGGGACTCCTCCTACGAGCAGTACTTC. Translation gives CASSLDWDSSYEQYF.

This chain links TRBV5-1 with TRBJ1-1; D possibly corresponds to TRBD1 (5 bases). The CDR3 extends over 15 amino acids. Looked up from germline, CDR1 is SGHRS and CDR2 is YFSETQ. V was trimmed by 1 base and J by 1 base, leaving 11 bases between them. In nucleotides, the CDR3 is TGCGCCAGCAGCTTGACCAGGGAGGGGAACACTGAAGCTTTCTTT. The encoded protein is CASSLTREGNTEAFF.

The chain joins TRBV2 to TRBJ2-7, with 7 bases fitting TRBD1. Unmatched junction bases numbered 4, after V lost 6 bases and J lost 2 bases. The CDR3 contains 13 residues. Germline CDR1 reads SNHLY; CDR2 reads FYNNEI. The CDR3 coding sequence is TGTGCCAGCAGGAGGGACAGCACCTACGAGCAGTACTTC. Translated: CASRRDSTYEQYF.

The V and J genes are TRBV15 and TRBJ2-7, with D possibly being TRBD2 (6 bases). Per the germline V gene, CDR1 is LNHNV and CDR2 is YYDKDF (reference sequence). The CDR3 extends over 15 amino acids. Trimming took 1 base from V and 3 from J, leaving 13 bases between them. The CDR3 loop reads CATSRGQGGNYEQYF. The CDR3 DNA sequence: TGTGCCACCAGCAGAGGCCAGGGAGGAAACTACGAGCAGTACTTC.

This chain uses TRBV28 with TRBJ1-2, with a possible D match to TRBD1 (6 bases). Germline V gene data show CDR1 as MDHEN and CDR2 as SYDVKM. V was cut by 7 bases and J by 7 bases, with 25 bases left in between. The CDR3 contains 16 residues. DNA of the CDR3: TGTGCCAGCAACCCCTCCGGCGTGGGGGCCGGAGGTGGCTACACCTTC. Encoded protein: CASNPSGVGAGGGYTF.

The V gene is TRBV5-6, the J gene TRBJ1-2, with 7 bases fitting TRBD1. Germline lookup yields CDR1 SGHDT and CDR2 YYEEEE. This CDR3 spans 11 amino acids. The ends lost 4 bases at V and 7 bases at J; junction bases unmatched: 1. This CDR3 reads CASSRDSGYTF. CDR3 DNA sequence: TGTGCCAGCAGCAGGGACAGTGGCTACACCTTC.